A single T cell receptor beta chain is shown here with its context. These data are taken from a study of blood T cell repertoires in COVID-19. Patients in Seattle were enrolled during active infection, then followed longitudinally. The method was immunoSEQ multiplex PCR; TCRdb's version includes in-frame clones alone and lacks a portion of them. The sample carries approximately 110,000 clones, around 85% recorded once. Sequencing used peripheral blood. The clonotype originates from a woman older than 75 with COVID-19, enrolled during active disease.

The CDR3 reads CASTREVSSTDTQYF. In DNA form, the CDR3 reads TGTGCCAGCACGAGAGAGGTTTCTAGCACAGATACGCAGTATTTT. This chain links TRBV2 with TRBJ2-3; D is unclear. CDR1 and CDR2 from the germline V gene are SNHLY and FYNNEI. The CDR3 totals 15 residues. With 7 bases removed from V and 0 bases from J, the gap between germline ends came to 14 bases.